There are many counts of the clone carrying this T cell receptor (beta chain). As yet, its antigen is unknown. Time point indicated: longitudinal time-point 3. The data are from a study of neurological immune-mediated disorders. General study findings and limits: Among 34 multiple sclerosis patients, phylogenetic grouping put the repertoires of 18 into a single related-CDR3 cluster, a possible signature.

TCRdb redid the calling of the 5' RACE reads with MiXCR, one entry per CDR3 protein. The repertoire has fewer than 85,000 distinct CDR3 sequences, around 4% of them found once; the top ten carry over 5.5%. Germline V gene sequence: CDR1 SGHRS, CDR2 YFSETQ. The V end was cut by 4 bases, the J end by 6 bases, with 12 bases between. The CDR3 sequence is 13 residues long. The TCR was taken from a woman aged 55-69 years with multiple sclerosis. Sequencing was performed on PBMCs. This sequence joins TRBV5-1 and TRBJ2-3; D is unclear. Here the CDR3 reads CASSPLNGDTQYF. In DNA, the CDR3 is TGCGCCAGCAGCCCCCTCAACGGGGATACGCAGTATTTT.